The T cell receptor (beta chain) described here comes from a study of ipilimumab plus nivolumab after autologous stem cell transplantation. Assay used: immunoSEQ multiplex PCR; TCRdb lists only in-frame clones, some missing. The repertoire has under 25,000 clones, around 80% of them found once; the top ten carry about 6.8%. The CDR3 is 13 amino acids. Per the germline V gene, CDR1 is SGDLS and CDR2 is YYNGEE. With 0 bases removed from V and 5 bases from J, the gap between germline ends came to 6 bases. The sample holds one count of this clone. This clonotype was obtained from a male donor with diffuse large B-cell lymphoma. This rearrangement joins TRBV9 to TRBJ1-5; D is unresolved. The sequences come from PBMCs, collected in a trial of ipilimumab plus nivolumab as post-transplant consolidation. CDR3 region: CASSVGPDQPQHF. The CDR3 nucleotides read TGTGCCAGCAGCGTAGGTCCTGATCAGCCCCAGCATTTT.